The 24 T cell receptor beta chains in this list originate from one sample, sequenced in a study of identical twins (dated by TCRdb to 2016 to 2018). Libraries were constructed by 5' RACE. TCRdb lists the instrument as Illumina HiSeq 2000. Using fastp trimming at Q25 and MiXCR clonotype assembly, TCRdb reanalyzed the public sequencing data and kept in-frame beta chains. When rows share a CDR3 protein, they turn into one entry using the most common DNA and genes. The sample table records approximately 1.8 million distinct CDR3 sequences; roughly 35% of these occur just once. Less than 0.35% of the sample goes to the ten largest clones. The sample consisted of cord blood. The receptors shown here come from a newborn girl in good health.

V usage is TRBV27 and J usage is TRBJ2-7; 7 bases match TRBD1. Germline lookup yields CDR1 MNHEY and CDR2 SMNVEV (reference sequence). V dropped 6 bases and J dropped 7; count of bases not matched to a gene: 12. The CDR3 spans 14 residues. The CDR3 nucleotides are TGTGCCAGCAGCGGGACAGTCCGGTACAATGAGCAGTACTTC. This translates into CASSGTVRYNEQYF.

V and J are TRBV7-6 and TRBJ2-3; D is undetermined. CDR3 length equals 17 residues. V was pared by 1 base and J by 1 base, with 15 bases between. Germline CDR1 reads SGHVS; CDR2 reads FNYEAQ. CDR3 sequence: CASSLVDWAGRTDTQYF. The CDR3 DNA reads as TGTGCCAGCAGCTTAGTTGATTGGGCCGGGCGCACAGATACGCAGTATTTT.

The chain combines TRBV19 with TRBJ2-1; 10 nucleotides agree with TRBD2. The CDR3 length is 15 residues. V shed 5 bases, J shed 4 bases, and the junction held 5 bases outside the gene matches. CDR1 and CDR2 from the germline V gene are LNHDA and SQIVND (reference sequence). CDR3 in DNA: TGTGCCAGTAGTTCCTTACTAGCGGGGTACAATGAGCAGTTCTTC. This translates into CASSSLLAGYNEQFF.

This clonotype showed up just a few times. This chain connects TRBV5-1 to TRBJ1-4, with D unclear. Trimming took off 4 bases at V and 6 bases at J, with 16 bases between the two ends. This CDR3 has 15 amino acids. Per germline, CDR1 SGHRS and CDR2 YFSETQ. The CDR3 DNA reads as TGCGCCAGCAGCCTTCGAGGGATGTTTGATGAAAAACTGTTTTTT. Translation gives CASSLRGMFDEKLFF.

This chain joins TRBV20-1 and TRBJ1-2; D perhaps matches TRBD1 (5 bases). The germline CDR1 and CDR2 sequences are DFQATT and SNEGSKA (reference sequence). The CDR3 has 12 amino acids. The V end was cut by 6 bases, the J end by 8 bases, with 16 bases between. CDR3 sequence: CSAPIGGFGYTF. The DNA for the CDR3 is TGCAGTGCCCCCATTGGGGGATTCGGCTACACCTTC.

This clonotype was observed a handful of times. This chain joins TRBV2 and TRBJ2-3; TRBD2 aligns across 7 bases. The germline V gene has CDR1 SNHLY and CDR2 FYNNEI. Trimming cost V 6 bases and J 3 bases; bases outside gene matches: 9. This CDR3 has 15 residues. CDR3 in DNA: TGTGCCAGCAGGGCCGCGATGCGGGGGACAGATACGCAGTATTTT. The encoded protein is CASRAAMRGTDTQYF.

The chain combines TRBV7-2 with TRBJ2-1; D might be TRBD2 (6 bases). The CDR3 is 17 residues long. Germline loops: CDR1 SGHTA, CDR2 FQGNSA. V lost 2 bases, J lost 2 bases, and 16 bases lay in between. CDR3 coding DNA: TGTGCCAGCAGCTTAACCCTCCTAGCGACGGCCTACAATGAGCAGTTCTTC. As protein: CASSLTLLATAYNEQFF.

This clonotype was picked up a small number of times. This chain joins TRBV7-9 and TRBJ1-2; D not certain. From germline, CDR1 is SEHNR and CDR2 FQNEAQ (reference sequence). The CDR3 has 13 amino acids. Between the trimmed V and J ends, which lost 11 bases and 2 bases, there was a span of 15 bases. DNA for the CDR3: TGTGCCCTCCTAGGGCTCCAAAACTATGGCTACACCTTC. This codes for CALLGLQNYGYTF.

This sequence joins TRBV29-1 and TRBJ1-2; possible D gene TRBD1, 5 bases. The germline V gene has CDR1 SQVTM and CDR2 ANQGSEA. V was pared by 1 base and J by 3 bases, with 9 bases between. This CDR3 has 13 residues. CDR3 protein: CSVEGGSDYGYTF. The DNA for the CDR3 is TGCAGCGTTGAAGGGGGGTCTGACTATGGCTACACCTTC.

This chain connects TRBV7-9 to TRBJ2-7, with 8 bases fitting TRBD2. CDR1 is SEHNR and CDR2 is FQNEAQ in the germline V gene (reference sequence). Trimming removed 0 bases from V and 10 bases from J; junction bases left unmatched: 11. This CDR3 is built from 15 residues. This CDR3 reads CASSLASGAKNTQYF. The CDR3 DNA reads as TGTGCCAGCAGCTTAGCTAGCGGGGCCAAAAACACTCAGTACTTC.

The chain joins TRBV6-1 to TRBJ1-5; possible D gene TRBD1, 6 bases. CDR3 length equals 17 residues. V lost 7 bases and J 0 bases, leaving 19 bases between the germline ends. CDR1 is MNHNS and CDR2 is SASEGT in the germline V gene. This CDR3 reads CASKGDHPAYSNQPQHF. CDR3 coding DNA: TGTGCCAGCAAGGGGGACCATCCCGCCTATAGCAATCAGCCCCAGCATTTT.

The sample holds many counts of this clonotype. This chain joins TRBV29-1 and TRBJ2-7; 8 bases are a match to TRBD2. Germline loops: CDR1 SQVTM, CDR2 ANQGSEA. This CDR3 is 13 amino acids long. With 4 bases clipped from V and 3 bases from J, the junction kept 5 bases outside the gene matches. The CDR3 bases are TGCAGCGTTGCGGGAGGGGAATACTACGAGCAGTACTTC. The encoded protein is CSVAGGEYYEQYF.

This clonotype was observed a handful of times. This chain connects TRBV29-1 to TRBJ1-2, with 7 positions matching TRBD1. V lost 7 bases and J lost 5; bases outside the gene matches: 7. Germline lookup yields CDR1 SQVTM and CDR2 ANQGSEA. This CDR3 contains 12 residues. The chain's CDR3 is CSAPRQGYGYTF. The CDR3 DNA is TGCAGCGCTCCCCGACAGGGATATGGCTACACCTTC.

The V gene is TRBV28, the J gene TRBJ2-7; 11 bases fit TRBD2. The CDR3 contains 16 residues. V shed 1 base and J 6 bases; nucleotides not matched to a gene: 8. CDR1 MDHEN and CDR2 SYDVKM come from the germline V gene. In DNA form, the CDR3 reads TGTGCCAGCAGTTTATCGCTAGCGGGAGGAGGACGCGAGCAGTACTTC. Amino acid sequence: CASSLSLAGGGREQYF. The whole variable domain, remainder taken from reference TRBV28 and TRBJ2-7, is DVKVTQSSRYLVKRTGEKVFLECVQDMDHENMFWYRQDPGLGLRLIYFSYDVKMKEKGDIPEGYSVSREKKERFSLILESASTNQTSMYLCASSLSLAGGGREQYFGPGTRLTVT.

This clonotype was observed a few times. This rearrangement joins TRBV20-1 to TRBJ1-5; weak D call: TRBD1 (6 bases). CDR3 size: 13 residues. CDR1 and CDR2 (germline): DFQATT, SNEGSKA (reference sequence). Trimming pared 4 bases from V and 4 bases from J, leaving 11 bases between. The CDR3 here is CSATRTVNQPQHF. The CDR3 DNA is TGCAGTGCTACGCGGACAGTTAATCAGCCCCAGCATTTT.

V usage is TRBV7-2 and J usage is TRBJ2-3; the match to TRBD2 covers 14 bases. The CDR3 has 18 amino acids. J lost 2 bases, V lost 0 bases, and 4 bases had no gene match. Germline V gene lookup returns CDR1 SGHTA and CDR2 FQGNSA. The DNA of the CDR3 is TGTGCCAGCAGCTTAGCGGCGACTAGCGGGGGGGCCACAGATACGCAGTATTTT. Amino acid sequence: CASSLAATSGGATDTQYF.

The gene calls are TRBV2 and TRBJ1-2, with 10 nucleotides matching TRBD1. With V trimmed by 0 bases and J by 5 bases, 6 bases remained unmatched. Germline loops: CDR1 SNHLY, CDR2 FYNNEI. The length of the CDR3 is 16 residues. This chain's CDR3 is CASSEAGTGAAYGYTF. Written as DNA, the CDR3 is TGTGCCAGCAGTGAAGCGGGGACAGGGGCCGCATATGGCTACACCTTC.

Worth noting for this clonotype: A much larger clone sits a single nucleotide away, making a read error possible. DNA for the CDR3: TGTGCCAGCAGCCGAGATCCCCTAGCGGGGCAAAACATTCAGTACTTC. Translating it yields CASSRDPLAGQNIQYF. V gene TRBV4-2 combines with J gene TRBJ2-4, with 9 nucleotides matching TRBD2. Looked up from germline, CDR1 is LGHNA and CDR2 is YNFKEQ. Losses at the gene ends were 4 bases for V and 5 bases for J; bases not matched to a gene: 9. The CDR3 is made up of 16 amino acids.

This clonotype was found many times. The rearrangement joins TRBV12-3 or TRBV12-4 to TRBJ1-5; 9 nucleotides line up with TRBD1. This CDR3 comprises 14 residues. Trimming at V came to 4 bases and at J to 5 bases, leaving 3 bases not matched to a gene. DNA for the CDR3: TGTGCCAGCAGTTCCGGGACAGGGTATCAGCCCCAGCATTTT. It is translated as CASSSGTGYQPQHF.

This clonotype has only one observation. Just one base apart from a much larger clone, this may be a read error. This chain uses TRBV25-1 with TRBJ2-5; no clear D gene. V lost 8 bases, J lost 2 bases, and 12 bases lay in between. This CDR3 region has 13 residues. Germline loops: CDR1 MGHDK, CDR2 SYGVNS. Here the CDR3 reads CASARPEQETQYF. The CDR3 bases are TGTGCCAGCGCCAGGCCCGAACAAGAGACCCAGTACTTC. Full variable domain (missing parts from reference TRBV25-1 and TRBJ2-5): EADIYQTPRYLVIGTGKKITLECSQTMGHDKMYWYQQDPGMELHLIHYSYGVNSTEKGDLSSESTVSRIRTEHFPLTLESARPSHTSQYLCASARPEQETQYFGPGTRLLVL.

This clonotype has only a few counts. The DNA for the CDR3 is TGTGCCAGCAGCTTACGTACACAAGACCCCTACGAGCAGTACTTC. Translation gives CASSLRTQDPYEQYF. The gene calls are TRBV7-9 and TRBJ2-7; no firm D call. The CDR3 length is 15 residues. V was clipped by 2 bases and J by 2 bases, with 13 bases between them. CDR1 SEHNR and CDR2 FQNEAQ come from the germline V gene (reference sequence).

This clonotype was seen many times. CDR3 bases: TGTGCCAGCAGCGACTCGGGTTCCTACGAGCAGTACTTC. As protein: CASSDSGSYEQYF. This rearrangement joins TRBV27 to TRBJ2-7; D unresolved. CDR3 length: 13 amino acids. The germline gives CDR1 MNHEY, CDR2 SMNVEV (reference sequence). Trimming took off 6 bases at V and 1 base at J, with 10 bases between the two ends.

This clonotype was observed at least ten times. The V gene is TRBV7-8, the J gene TRBJ2-7; D not resolved. V was pared by 1 base and J by 10 bases, with 17 bases between. CDR1 SGHVS and CDR2 FQNEAQ come from the germline V gene. This CDR3 has 14 amino acids. The CDR3 loop reads CASSLEAITRAQYF. CDR3 DNA sequence: TGTGCCAGCAGCTTAGAGGCAATTACCAGAGCCCAGTACTTC. Combining the CDR3 with reference TRBV7-8 and TRBJ2-7 gives the whole variable domain GAGVSQSPRYKVAKRGQDVALRCDPISGHVSLFWYQQALGQGPEFLTYFQNEAQLDKSGLPSDRFFAERPEGSVSTLKIQRTQQEDSAVYLCASSLEAITRAQYFGPGTRLTVT.

This clonotype was seen a few times. The chain carries TRBV27 and TRBJ2-1, with D tentatively TRBD1 or TRBD2 (5 bases each). Looked up from germline, CDR1 is MNHEY and CDR2 is SMNVEV (reference sequence). The V end lost 5 bases, the J end lost 3 bases, and 17 bases lay between the germline ends. CDR3 length: 16 residues. Written as DNA, the CDR3 is TGTGCCAGCAGTCCCCAGGTGTGGGGGTACTACAATGAGCAGTTCTTC. Amino acid sequence: CASSPQVWGYYNEQFF.